The clone carrying this TCR beta chain has at least ten counts. This sample is part of a study of identical twins. Unique molecular identifiers were present on the cDNA, and a universal primer site came from template switching. TCRdb reanalysed the 5' RACE reads using MiXCR and keeps one entry per CDR3 protein. The sample gives approximately 500,000 distinct CDR3 sequences, 24% of which show up once; about 2.7% is in the top ten. This CDR3 region has 14 residues. Germline lookup yields CDR1 MNHEY and CDR2 SVGEGT. With 4 bases clipped from V and 3 bases from J, the junction kept 4 bases outside the gene matches. These same records also appear under a second study, on T cells expressing NK-cell markers.

The V call is TRBV6-2 or TRBV6-3, the J call TRBJ2-7, with 9 nucleotides matching TRBD1. The sequencing sample was made of CD4+ T cells sorted from blood. The receptor was derived from a young woman in good health. This chain's CDR3 is CASSSGQGGYEQYF. In DNA, the CDR3 is TGTGCCAGCAGTTCGGGACAGGGAGGCTACGAGCAGTACTTC.